This TCR beta chain was found in a study of shared clonotypes between healthy human individuals. Trimming left V 6 bases short and J 4 bases short, with 13 bases between. This CDR3 is 13 amino acids long. The V gene's germline CDR1 is SGHNT and CDR2 YYREEE (reference sequence). Generated by immunoSEQ multiplex PCR, the TCRdb table keeps only in-frame clones and is missing some. The sample has millions of clones, roughly 94% seen once. J is TRBJ2-5 and V is TRBV5-4; weak D call: TRBD1 (6 bases). This receptor was identified in a man between 18 and 35 years old in good health. What was sequenced was naive CD4+ T cells sorted from blood. Subset: CD45RA+ positively selected. This chain's CDR3 is CASTSRGTETQYF. The CDR3 region has the DNA TGTGCCAGCACCTCCAGGGGAACAGAGACCCAGTACTTC.